This T cell receptor (beta chain) was recovered during a study of tumor-infiltrating lymphocytes in primary liver carcinoma. Study-wide context: The study reported T1-T3 N0M0 tumors spanning 4.2 to 10 cm. Findings and limits, study-wide: Tumor region pairs overlapped more than did tumor-adjacent and tumor-blood pairs.

Comment on this clonotype: As yet, its antigen is unknown.

Co-extracted RNA and DNA came from 20-30 mg of unsorted bulk tissue. A constant-region primer primed TCR beta cDNA synthesis from 450 to 550 ng of total RNA. For TCR beta, libraries were produced by three nested multiplex PCR rounds using slightly modified ARM-PCR. Amplification in the first two PCR rounds was performed using TRBV1-TRBV30 forward primers and a C-beta reverse primer for around 9 cycles each. Using its own MiXCR run on the multiplex PCR reads, TCRdb lists one record per CDR3 protein. Of roughly 70,000 distinct CDR3 sequences listed, roughly two thirds were seen once; the top ten hold around 38%. There are 15 residues in the CDR3. The trim removed 7 bases at V and 7 bases at J, leaving 13 bases unmatched. Germline V gene data show CDR1 as SGHNT and CDR2 as YYREEE (reference sequence).

Sequences were obtained from liver tumor tissue from sampling region 4. The subset here: tumor region T4, right-lateral pole. The sequence was obtained from a man aged 40-49 years with primary liver carcinoma and hepatitis B virus infection. The chain links TRBV5-4 to TRBJ2-7, with 11 positions matching TRBD2. CDR3 region: CASLVAGLADVEQYF. CDR3 bases: TGTGCCAGCTTGGTAGCGGGACTAGCGGACGTTGAGCAGTACTTC.